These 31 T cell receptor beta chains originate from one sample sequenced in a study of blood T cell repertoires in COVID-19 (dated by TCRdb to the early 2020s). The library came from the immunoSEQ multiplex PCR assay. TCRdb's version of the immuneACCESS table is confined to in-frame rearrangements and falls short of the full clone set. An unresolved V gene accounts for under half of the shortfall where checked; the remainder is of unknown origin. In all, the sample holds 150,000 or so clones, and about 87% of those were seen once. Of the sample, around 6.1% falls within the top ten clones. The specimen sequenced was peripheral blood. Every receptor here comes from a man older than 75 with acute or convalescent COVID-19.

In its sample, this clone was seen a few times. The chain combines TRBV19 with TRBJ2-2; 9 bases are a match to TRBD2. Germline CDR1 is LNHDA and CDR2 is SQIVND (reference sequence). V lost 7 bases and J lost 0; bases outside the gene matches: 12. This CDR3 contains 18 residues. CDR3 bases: TGTGCCAGTAAGTTGGCGGGAGGGCTCCTTACGAACACCGGGGAGCTGTTTTTT. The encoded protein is CASKLAGGLLTNTGELFF.

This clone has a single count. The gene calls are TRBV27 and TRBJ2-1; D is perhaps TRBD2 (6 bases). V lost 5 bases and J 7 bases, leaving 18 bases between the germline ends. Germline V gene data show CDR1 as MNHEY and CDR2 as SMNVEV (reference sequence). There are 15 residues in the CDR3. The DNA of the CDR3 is TGTGCCAGCAGTCCGACCACGGGAGCGAGTAATGAGCAGTTCTTC. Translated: CASSPTTGASNEQFF.

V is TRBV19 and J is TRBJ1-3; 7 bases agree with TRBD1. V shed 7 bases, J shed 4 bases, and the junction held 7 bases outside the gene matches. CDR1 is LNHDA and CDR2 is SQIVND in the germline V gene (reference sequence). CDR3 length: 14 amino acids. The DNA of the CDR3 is TGTGCCAGTACCCCGGGACAGAAGGGAAACACCATATATTTT. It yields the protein CASTPGQKGNTIYF.

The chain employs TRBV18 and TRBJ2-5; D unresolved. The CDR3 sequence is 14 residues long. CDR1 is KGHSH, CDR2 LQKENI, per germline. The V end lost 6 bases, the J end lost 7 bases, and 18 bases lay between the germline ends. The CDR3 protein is CASSPPWSSGTQYF. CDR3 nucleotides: TGTGCCAGCTCCCCCCCCTGGAGTTCCGGGACCCAGTACTTC.

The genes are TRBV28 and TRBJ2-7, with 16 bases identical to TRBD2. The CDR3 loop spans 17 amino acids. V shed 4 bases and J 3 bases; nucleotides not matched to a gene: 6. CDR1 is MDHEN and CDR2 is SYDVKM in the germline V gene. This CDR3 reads CASSSGTSGGAGYEQYF. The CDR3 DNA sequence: TGTGCCAGCAGTTCCGGGACTAGCGGGGGGGCTGGCTACGAGCAGTACTTC.

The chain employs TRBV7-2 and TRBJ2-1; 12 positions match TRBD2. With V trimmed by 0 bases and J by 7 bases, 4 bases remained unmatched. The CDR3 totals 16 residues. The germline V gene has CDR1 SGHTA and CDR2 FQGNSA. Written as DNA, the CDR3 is TGTGCCAGCAGCTTAGCTTGGACTAGCGGGAAAAATGAGCAGTTCTTC. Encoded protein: CASSLAWTSGKNEQFF.

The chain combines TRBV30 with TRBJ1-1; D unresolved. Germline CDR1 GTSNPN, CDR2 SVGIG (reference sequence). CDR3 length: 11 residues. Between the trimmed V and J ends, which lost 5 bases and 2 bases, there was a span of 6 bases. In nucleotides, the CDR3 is TGTGCCTGGGGCCAAAACACTGAAGCTTTCTTT. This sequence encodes CAWGQNTEAFF.

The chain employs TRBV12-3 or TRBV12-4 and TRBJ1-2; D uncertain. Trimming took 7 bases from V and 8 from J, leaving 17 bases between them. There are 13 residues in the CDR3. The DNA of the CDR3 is TGTGCCAGCACCGGATTGGGCTTTTGGGGCTACACCTTC. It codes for CASTGLGFWGYTF.

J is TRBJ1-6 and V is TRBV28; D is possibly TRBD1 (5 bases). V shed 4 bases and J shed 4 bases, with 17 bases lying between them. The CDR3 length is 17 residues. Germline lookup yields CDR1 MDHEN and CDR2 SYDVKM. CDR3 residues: CASSSTQGFPYNSPLHF. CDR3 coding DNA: TGTGCCAGCAGTTCCACCCAGGGATTCCCTTATAATTCACCCCTCCACTTT.

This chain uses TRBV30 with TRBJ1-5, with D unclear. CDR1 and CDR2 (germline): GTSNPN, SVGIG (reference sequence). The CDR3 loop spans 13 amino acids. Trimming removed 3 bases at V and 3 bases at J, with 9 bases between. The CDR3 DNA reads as TGTGCCTGGAGCGATCAGATCAATCAGCCCCAGCATTTT. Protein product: CAWSDQINQPQHF. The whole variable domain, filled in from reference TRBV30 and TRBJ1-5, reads SQTIHQWPATLVQPVGSPLSLECTVEGTSNPNLYWYRQAAGRGLQLLFYSVGIGQISSEVPQNLSASRPQDRQFILSSKKLLLSDSGFYLCAWSDQINQPQHFGDGTRLSIL.

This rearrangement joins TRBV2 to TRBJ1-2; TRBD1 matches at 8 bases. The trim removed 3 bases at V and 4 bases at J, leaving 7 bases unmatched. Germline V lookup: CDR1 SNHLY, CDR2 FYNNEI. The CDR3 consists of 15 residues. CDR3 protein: CASSEMGQVAYGYTF. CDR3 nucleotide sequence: TGTGCCAGCAGTGAGATGGGACAGGTCGCCTATGGCTACACCTTC.

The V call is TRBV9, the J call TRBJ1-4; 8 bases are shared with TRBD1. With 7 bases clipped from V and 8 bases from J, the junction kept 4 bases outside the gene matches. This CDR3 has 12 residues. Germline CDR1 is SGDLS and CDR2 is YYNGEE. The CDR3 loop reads CASGRQGEKLFF. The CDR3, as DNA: TGTGCCAGCGGAAGACAGGGGGAAAAACTGTTTTTT. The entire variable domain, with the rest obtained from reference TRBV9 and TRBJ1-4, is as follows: DSGVTQTPKHLITATGQRVTLRCSPRSGDLSVYWYQQSLDQGLQFLIQYYNGEERAKGNILERFSAQQFPDLHSELNLSSLELGDSALYFCASGRQGEKLFFGSGTQLSVL.

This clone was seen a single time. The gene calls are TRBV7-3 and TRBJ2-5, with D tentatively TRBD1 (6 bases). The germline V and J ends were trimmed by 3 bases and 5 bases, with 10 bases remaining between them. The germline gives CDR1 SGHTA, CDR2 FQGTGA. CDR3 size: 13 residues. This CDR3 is CASSFGQRETQYF. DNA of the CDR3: TGTGCCAGCAGCTTCGGACAGCGGGAGACCCAGTACTTC.

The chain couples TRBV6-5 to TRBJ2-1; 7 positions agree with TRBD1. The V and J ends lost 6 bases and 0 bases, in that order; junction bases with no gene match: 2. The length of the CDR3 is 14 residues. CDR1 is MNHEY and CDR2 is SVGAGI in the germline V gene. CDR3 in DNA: TGTGCCAGCAGGGGACAGAGCTCCTACAATGAGCAGTTCTTC. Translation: CASRGQSSYNEQFF.

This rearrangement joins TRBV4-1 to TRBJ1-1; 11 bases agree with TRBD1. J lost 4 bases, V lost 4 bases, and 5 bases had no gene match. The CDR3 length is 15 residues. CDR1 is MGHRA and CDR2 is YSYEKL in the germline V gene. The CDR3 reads CASSRTGTGGTEAFF. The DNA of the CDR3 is TGCGCCAGCAGCCGGACCGGGACAGGGGGCACTGAAGCTTTCTTT.

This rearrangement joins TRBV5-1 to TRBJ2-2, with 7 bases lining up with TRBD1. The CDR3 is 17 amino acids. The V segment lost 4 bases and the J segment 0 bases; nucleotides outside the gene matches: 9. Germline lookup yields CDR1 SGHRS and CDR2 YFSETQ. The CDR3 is CASSKISGTANTGELFF. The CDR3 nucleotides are TGCGCCAGCAGCAAAATATCCGGGACAGCGAACACCGGGGAGCTGTTTTTT.

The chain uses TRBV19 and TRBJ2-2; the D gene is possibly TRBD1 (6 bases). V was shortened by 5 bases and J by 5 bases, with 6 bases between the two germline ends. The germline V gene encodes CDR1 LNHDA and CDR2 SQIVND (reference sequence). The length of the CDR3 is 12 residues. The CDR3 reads CASSQGTGELFF. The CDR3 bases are TGTGCCAGTAGTCAGGGGACCGGGGAGCTGTTTTTT.

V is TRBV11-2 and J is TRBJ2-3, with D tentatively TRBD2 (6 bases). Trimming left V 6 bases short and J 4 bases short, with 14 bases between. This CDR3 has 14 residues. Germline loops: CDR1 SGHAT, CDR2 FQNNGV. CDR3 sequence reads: CASSGRRGSDTQYF. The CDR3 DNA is TGTGCCAGCAGTGGGCGCCGGGGGTCAGATACGCAGTATTTT. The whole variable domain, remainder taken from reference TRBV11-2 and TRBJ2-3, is EAGVAQSPRYKIIEKRQSVAFWCNPISGHATLYWYQQILGQGPKLLIQFQNNGVVDDSQLPKDRFSAERLKGVDSTLKIQPAKLEDSAVYLCASSGRRGSDTQYFGPGTRLTVL.

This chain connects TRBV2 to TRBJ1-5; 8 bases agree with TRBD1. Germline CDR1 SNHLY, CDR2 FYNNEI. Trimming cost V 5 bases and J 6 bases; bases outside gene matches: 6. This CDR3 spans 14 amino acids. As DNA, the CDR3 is TGTGCCAGCAGTCCCGGACAGGGCCTTCAGCCCCAGCATTTT. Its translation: CASSPGQGLQPQHF. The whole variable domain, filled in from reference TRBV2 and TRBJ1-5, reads EPEVTQTPSHQVTQMGQEVILRCVPISNHLYFYWYRQILGQKVEFLVSFYNNEISEKSEIFDDQFSVERPDGSNFTLKIRSTKLEDSAMYFCASSPGQGLQPQHFGDGTRLSIL.

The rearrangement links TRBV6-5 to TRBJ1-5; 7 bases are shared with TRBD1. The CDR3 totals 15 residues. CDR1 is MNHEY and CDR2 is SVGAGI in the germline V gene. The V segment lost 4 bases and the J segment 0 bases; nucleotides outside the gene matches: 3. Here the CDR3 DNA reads TGTGCCAGCAGTTGGACAGGTGGTAGCAATCAGCCCCAGCATTTT. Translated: CASSWTGGSNQPQHF.

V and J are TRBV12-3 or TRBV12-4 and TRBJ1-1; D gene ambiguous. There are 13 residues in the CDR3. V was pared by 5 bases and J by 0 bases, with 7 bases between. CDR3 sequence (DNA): TGTGCCAGCAGTCTCGGGATGAACACTGAAGCTTTCTTT. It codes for CASSLGMNTEAFF.

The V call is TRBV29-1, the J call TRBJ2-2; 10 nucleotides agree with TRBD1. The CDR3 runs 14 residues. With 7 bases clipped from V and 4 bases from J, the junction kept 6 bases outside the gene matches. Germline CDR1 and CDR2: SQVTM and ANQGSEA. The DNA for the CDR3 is TGCAGCGGGGGACAGGGGCTAGCCACCGGGGAGCTGTTTTTT. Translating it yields CSGGQGLATGELFF.

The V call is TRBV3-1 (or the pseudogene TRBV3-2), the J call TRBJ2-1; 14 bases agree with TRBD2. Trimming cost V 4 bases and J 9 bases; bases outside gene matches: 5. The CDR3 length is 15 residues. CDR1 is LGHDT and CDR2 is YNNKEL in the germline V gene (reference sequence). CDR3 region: CASSPTGLAGGEQFF. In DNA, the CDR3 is TGTGCCAGCAGCCCCACCGGACTAGCGGGAGGTGAGCAGTTCTTC.

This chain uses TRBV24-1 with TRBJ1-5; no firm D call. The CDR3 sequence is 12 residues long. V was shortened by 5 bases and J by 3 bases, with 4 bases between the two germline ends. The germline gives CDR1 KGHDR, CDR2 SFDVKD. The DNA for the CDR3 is TGTGCCACCAGTGGTCACAATCAGCCCCAGCATTTT. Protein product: CATSGHNQPQHF.

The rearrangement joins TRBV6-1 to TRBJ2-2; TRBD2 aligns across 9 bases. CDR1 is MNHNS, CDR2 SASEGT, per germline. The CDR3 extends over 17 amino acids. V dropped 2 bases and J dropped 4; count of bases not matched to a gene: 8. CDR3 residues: CASSEHSGRTGTGELFF. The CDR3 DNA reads TGTGCCAGCAGTGAACATAGCGGGAGAACCGGCACCGGGGAGCTGTTTTTT.

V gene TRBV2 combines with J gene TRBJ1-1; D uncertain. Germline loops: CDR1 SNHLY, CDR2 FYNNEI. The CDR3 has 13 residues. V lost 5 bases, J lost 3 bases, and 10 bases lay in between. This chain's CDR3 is CASSREMDTEAFF. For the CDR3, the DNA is TGTGCCAGCAGTCGGGAAATGGACACTGAAGCTTTCTTT.

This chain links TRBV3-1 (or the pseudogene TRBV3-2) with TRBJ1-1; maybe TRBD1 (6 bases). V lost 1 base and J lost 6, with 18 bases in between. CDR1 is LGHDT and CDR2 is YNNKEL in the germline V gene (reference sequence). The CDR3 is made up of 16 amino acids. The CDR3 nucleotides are TGTGCCAGCAGCCAAGTAAGGAATCGGCGGGGGCCTGAAGCTTTCTTT. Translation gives CASSQVRNRRGPEAFF.

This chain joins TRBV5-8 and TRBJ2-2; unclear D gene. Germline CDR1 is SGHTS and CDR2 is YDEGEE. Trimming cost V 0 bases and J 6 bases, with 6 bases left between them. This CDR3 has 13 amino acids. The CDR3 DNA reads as TGTGCCAGCAGCTTGGAGGCGGCCGGGGAGCTGTTTTTT. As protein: CASSLEAAGELFF.

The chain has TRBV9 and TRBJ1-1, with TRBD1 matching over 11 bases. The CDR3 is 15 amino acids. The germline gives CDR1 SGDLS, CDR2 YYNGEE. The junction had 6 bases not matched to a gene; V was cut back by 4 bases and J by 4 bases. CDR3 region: CASSIAGQGGTEAFF. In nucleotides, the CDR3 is TGTGCCAGCAGCATTGCGGGACAGGGGGGCACTGAAGCTTTCTTT. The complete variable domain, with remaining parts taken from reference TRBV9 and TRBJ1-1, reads DSGVTQTPKHLITATGQRVTLRCSPRSGDLSVYWYQQSLDQGLQFLIQYYNGEERAKGNILERFSAQQFPDLHSELNLSSLELGDSALYFCASSIAGQGGTEAFFGQGTRLTVV.

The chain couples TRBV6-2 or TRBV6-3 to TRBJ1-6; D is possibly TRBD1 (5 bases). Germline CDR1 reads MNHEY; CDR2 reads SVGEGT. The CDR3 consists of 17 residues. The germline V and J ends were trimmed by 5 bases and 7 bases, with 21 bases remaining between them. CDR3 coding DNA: TGTGCCAGCAGTCACGAAGGGTTCACAGGACCAAATTCACCCCTCCACTTT. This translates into CASSHEGFTGPNSPLHF.

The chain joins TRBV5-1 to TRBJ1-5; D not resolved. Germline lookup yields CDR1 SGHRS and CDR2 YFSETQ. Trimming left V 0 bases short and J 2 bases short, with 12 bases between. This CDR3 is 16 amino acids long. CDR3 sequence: CASSLGSSGGNQPQHF. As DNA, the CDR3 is TGCGCCAGCAGCTTGGGCAGCTCGGGAGGCAATCAGCCCCAGCATTTT.